A single sample is the source of the 28 T cell receptor beta chains below, sequenced in a study of post-analysis software for immune sequencing data. Tagging with unique molecular identifiers was a feature of the TCR beta cDNA libraries. Each CDR3 protein is one row after TCRdb ran MiXCR on the PCR reads. The repertoire has around 440,000 distinct CDR3 sequences, roughly 45% of them found once; the top ten carry 9% to 14%. Findings and limits, study-wide: With TRBV5-6, TRBV5-1 and TRBV20-1 included, several TRBV segments were more frequent in patients than in controls.

These receptors' antigens are unknown. Sequenced sample: blood. These receptors were collected from a girl aged 10-17 years with multiple sclerosis.

This clonotype was seen only a few times. The gene calls are TRBV12-3 or TRBV12-4 and TRBJ2-5; D is unresolved. Matching the DNA end better, TRBJ2-7 makes the J call doubtful. This CDR3 has 12 amino acids. CDR3 residues: CASTLWGLEQYF. The CDR3 DNA reads as TGTGCCAGCACTCTATGGGGTCTCGAGCAGTACTTC.

This chain links TRBV6-5 with TRBJ2-1; weak D call: TRBD1 (6 bases). V lost 2 bases, J lost 0 bases, and 8 bases lay in between. Germline CDR1 is MNHEY and CDR2 is SVGAGI. The CDR3 is 15 amino acids. Here the CDR3 DNA reads TGTGCCAGCAGTTACGACAGGTTCTCCTACAATGAGCAGTTCTTC. Amino acid sequence: CASSYDRFSYNEQFF.

The chain joins TRBV7-9 to TRBJ2-1; 8 bases align to TRBD2. This CDR3 spans 13 amino acids. Germline CDR1 and CDR2: SEHNR and FQNEAQ (reference sequence). V lost 7 bases, J lost 9 bases, and 8 bases stayed unmatched. Written as DNA, the CDR3 is TGTGCCAGCATCAAAGCGGGGGAGGGTGAGCAGTTCTTC. This gives the protein CASIKAGEGEQFF.

The chain combines TRBV7-2 with TRBJ2-4; TRBD1 matches at 8 bases. There are 16 residues in the CDR3. The J segment lost 0 bases and the V segment lost 6 bases, leaving 7 bases of the junction unmatched. Germline values: CDR1 SGHTA, CDR2 FQGNSA. CDR3 DNA: TGTGCCAGCAGGGAAGGACAGGGAATAGCCAAAAACATTCAGTACTTC. This sequence encodes CASREGQGIAKNIQYF.

This clonotype was found a few times. The rearrangement joins TRBV7-9 to TRBJ2-3; D not certain. The V end was cut by 2 bases, the J end by 3 bases, with 12 bases between. The V gene's germline CDR1 is SEHNR and CDR2 FQNEAQ (reference sequence). The CDR3 is 15 amino acids. The CDR3 spells CASSLRGRTTDTQYF. The CDR3 DNA is TGTGCCAGCAGCTTACGAGGCAGAACGACAGATACGCAGTATTTT. Variable domain in full (rest from reference TRBV7-9 and TRBJ2-3): DTGVSQNPRHKITKRGQNVTFRCDPISEHNRLYWYRQTLGQGPEFLTYFQNEAQLEKSRLLSDRFSAERPKGSFSTLEIQRTEQGDSAMYLCASSLRGRTTDTQYFGPGTRLTVL.

The chain uses TRBV11-2 and TRBJ2-6; D may be TRBD1 (5 bases). From germline, CDR1 is SGHAT and CDR2 FQNNGV. The CDR3 is 16 residues long. Trimming removed 1 base from V and 2 bases from J, with 9 bases in between. CDR3 in DNA: TGTGCCAGCAGCTTAGCAGGCAGGGCTGGGGCCAACGTCCTGACTTTC. This encodes CASSLAGRAGANVLTF.

The table lists this clonotype with a few counts. The chain joins TRBV7-3 to TRBJ2-2; weak D call: TRBD1 (6 bases). The V gene's germline CDR1 is SGHTA and CDR2 FQGTGA. The length of the CDR3 is 15 residues. V dropped 5 bases and J dropped 5 bases, with 15 bases sitting between them. CDR3 sequence reads: CASSPSGAPTGELFF. CDR3 DNA: TGTGCCAGCAGCCCCTCAGGGGCGCCTACCGGGGAGCTGTTTTTT.

The count of this clonotype is one. V and J are TRBV20-1 and TRBJ2-1; D unresolved. This CDR3 is built from 11 residues. Germline assignment: CDR1 DFQATT and CDR2 SNEGSKA (reference sequence). V shed 3 bases and J shed 10 bases, with 10 bases lying between them. The CDR3 DNA follows: TGCAGTGCTAGCAGTAGTGACGAGCAGTTCTTC. This encodes CSASSSDEQFF.

This clonotype occurred a few times. The chain combines TRBV3-1 with TRBJ2-5; D gene unclear. Per the germline V gene, CDR1 is LGHDT and CDR2 is YNNKEL (reference sequence). V was clipped by 4 bases and J by 6 bases, with 9 bases between them. The CDR3 sequence is 12 residues long. This chain's CDR3 is CASSLPDKTQYF. The DNA of the CDR3 is TGTGCCAGCAGCCTCCCTGATAAGACCCAGTACTTC.

This clonotype was picked up a small number of times. This chain uses TRBV20-1 with TRBJ2-5; TRBD2 agrees at 8 bases. Germline V gives CDR1 DFQATT, CDR2 SNEGSKA (reference sequence). CDR3 length: 14 amino acids. Trimming removed 3 bases from V and 5 bases from J; junction bases left unmatched: 8. CDR3 DNA sequence: TGCAGTGCTAGTAGCGGGGACCGAGGGGAGACCCAGTACTTC. As protein: CSASSGDRGETQYF.

This clonotype came up a few times. DNA for the CDR3: TGCGCCAGCAGTGACTATGGGACTAGCGGGGGCAATGAGCAGTTCTTC. Its protein is CASSDYGTSGGNEQFF. V is TRBV10-2 and J is TRBJ2-1, with 14 nucleotides matching TRBD2. The germline V gene encodes CDR1 WSHSY and CDR2 SAAADI. This CDR3 is built from 16 residues. Trimming took 3 bases from V and 6 from J; bases not matched to a gene: 4.

This chain connects TRBV7-8 to TRBJ1-1; no firm D call. The germline V and J ends were trimmed by 5 bases and 0 bases, with 10 bases remaining between them. The CDR3 sequence is 14 residues long. CDR1 is SGHVS, CDR2 FQNEAQ, per germline. The CDR3 nucleotides are TGTGCCAGCAGCCCCCTGGCCGTGAACACTGAAGCTTTCTTT. Its translation: CASSPLAVNTEAFF.

This chain links TRBV5-1 with TRBJ2-2, with D uncertain. CDR1 and CDR2 from the germline V gene are SGHRS and YFSETQ. The length of the CDR3 is 13 residues. Trimming cost V 5 bases and J 4 bases, with 9 bases left between them. The CDR3 here is CASSSSVTGELFF. The CDR3 nucleotides are TGCGCCAGCAGTTCAAGTGTCACCGGGGAGCTGTTTTTT.

The chain is built from TRBV20-1 and TRBJ2-1; D might be TRBD1 or TRBD2, each matching 5 bases. This CDR3 contains 15 residues. Germline lookup yields CDR1 DFQATT and CDR2 SNEGSKA (reference sequence). Trimming cost V 3 bases and J 0 bases, with 12 bases left between them. CDR3 protein: CSASLDGTSYNEQFF. The CDR3 nucleotides are TGCAGTGCTAGTCTGGACGGGACCTCCTACAATGAGCAGTTCTTC.

This sequence joins TRBV28 and TRBJ2-7, with D maybe TRBD1 (5 bases). The CDR3 contains 15 residues. Germline CDR1 is MDHEN and CDR2 is SYDVKM. V lost 3 bases and J lost 0, with 12 bases in between. In DNA form, the CDR3 reads TGTGCCAGCAGTTTTCAAGGGGCTGCCTCCTACGAGCAGTACTTC. Translated, it gives CASSFQGAASYEQYF.

This chain uses TRBV4-1 with TRBJ1-2; possible D gene TRBD1, 5 bases. The CDR3 covers 13 residues. V was shortened by 7 bases and J by 4 bases, with 13 bases between the two germline ends. Germline V CDR1 and CDR2: MGHRA, YSYEKL. Written as DNA, the CDR3 is TGCGCCAGCAATGGGGGAGTGGGCTATGGCTACACCTTC. Translation: CASNGGVGYGYTF.

The chain joins TRBV5-1 to TRBJ1-1, with D maybe TRBD1 (5 bases). CDR3 length: 15 residues. Germline loops: CDR1 SGHRS, CDR2 YFSETQ. V was clipped by 1 base and J by 1 base, with 11 bases between them. The CDR3 DNA is TGCGCCAGCAGCTTGTTAGGGGTTCGGAACACTGAAGCTTTCTTT. It codes for CASSLLGVRNTEAFF.

This clonotype was detected ten times or more. The chain has TRBV10-3 and TRBJ2-1; the D gene is possibly TRBD2 (6 bases). The CDR3 contains 13 residues. V lost 11 bases to trimming and J lost 7 bases, with 18 bases between them. Germline lookup yields CDR1 ENHRY and CDR2 SYGVKD. The chain's CDR3 is CAVQRAGLNEQFF. DNA for the CDR3: TGTGCCGTACAGCGGGCTGGTTTGAATGAGCAGTTCTTC.

This clonotype was observed a handful of times. The CDR3 nucleotides read TGTGCCAGCAGCGTAGACCGTAATGAGCAGTTCTTC. It codes for CASSVDRNEQFF. The V and J genes are TRBV9 and TRBJ2-1; D not certain. V was clipped by 0 bases and J by 7 bases, with 5 bases between them. CDR3 length: 12 amino acids. Germline CDR1 is SGDLS and CDR2 is YYNGEE.

This clonotype was observed a handful of times. The V gene is TRBV12-3 or TRBV12-4, the J gene TRBJ1-5; 9 bases are a match to TRBD1. V lost 3 bases, J lost 6 bases, and 12 bases stayed unmatched. This CDR3 has 17 amino acids. As DNA, the CDR3 is TGTGCCAGCAGTTTCGAGACAGGGGGTAATTCCGGTCAGCCCCAGCATTTT. This gives the protein CASSFETGGNSGQPQHF.

Turning to this clonotype: The junction shows a germline mismatch at one end, possibly a read error. The genes are TRBV12-3 or TRBV12-4 and TRBJ2-1; TRBD1 aligns across 8 bases. The CDR3 totals 15 residues. This chain's CDR3 is CASSSGDRIYNERFF. DNA for the CDR3: TGTGCCAGCAGTTCGGGGGACAGGATTTACAATGAGCGGTTCTTC.

This clonotype was detected only a few times. The V and J genes are TRBV4-1 and TRBJ2-7, with 11 bases identical to TRBD2. The CDR3 has 21 residues. With V trimmed by 1 base and J by 3 bases, 20 bases remained unmatched. Germline-derived CDR1 and CDR2 are MGHRA and YSYEKL. In DNA form, the CDR3 reads TGCGCCAGCAGCCAAGTAGGCGGGGAGACTAGCGGGACGAGAACATACTACGAGCAGTACTTC. It codes for CASSQVGGETSGTRTYYEQYF.

The genes are TRBV6-4 and TRBJ1-5; TRBD1 aligns across 10 bases. Trimming cost V 4 bases and J 2 bases; bases outside gene matches: 17. The CDR3 runs to 20 residues. Germline V gives CDR1 MRHNA, CDR2 SNTAGT. CDR3 in DNA: TGTGCCAGCAGTGTGTATTCTGGGGACAGGGGACATATTCGCAATCAGCCCCAGCATTTT. Translated, it gives CASSVYSGDRGHIRNQPQHF.

The V and J genes are TRBV4-2 and TRBJ2-7; 8 nucleotides match TRBD2. The V and J ends lost 4 bases and 4 bases, in that order; junction bases with no gene match: 6. Germline assignment: CDR1 LGHNA and CDR2 YNFKEQ. CDR3 length: 14 residues. The CDR3 region is CASSPGLGKYEQYF. The CDR3 nucleotides read TGTGCCAGCAGCCCGGGACTAGGGAAATACGAGCAGTACTTC.

The chain employs TRBV20-1 and TRBJ2-4; tentatively, D is TRBD1 or TRBD2 (6 bases each). The J call may be wrong; the DNA end is better matched by TRBJ2-7. The CDR3 contains 12 residues. CDR1 DFQATT and CDR2 SNEGSKA come from the germline V gene (reference sequence). The CDR3 is CSARVRGDEQYF. The CDR3, as DNA: TGCAGTGCTAGAGTGAGGGGGGACGAGCAGTACTTC.

CDR3: CASRLIDRGASSSPLHF. CDR3 bases: TGTGCCAGCAGACTCATCGACAGGGGCGCTAGTAGTTCACCCCTCCACTTT. This sequence joins TRBV28 and TRBJ1-6; 8 bases agree with TRBD1. V dropped 6 bases and J dropped 9; count of bases not matched to a gene: 16. CDR1 is MDHEN and CDR2 is SYDVKM in the germline V gene. The CDR3 loop spans 17 amino acids.

This clonotype was detected only a few times. This chain connects TRBV12-3 or TRBV12-4 to TRBJ2-7; D is perhaps TRBD2 (5 bases). V lost 3 bases and J lost 7, with 10 bases in between. The CDR3 covers 12 residues. CDR3 DNA: TGTGCCAGCAGTTTTACGTCGGGGGAGCAGTACTTC. Translation: CASSFTSGEQYF.

The J gene is TRBJ2-1, the V gene TRBV6-6; D call uncertain. Germline lookup yields CDR1 MNHNY and CDR2 SVGAGI (reference sequence). This CDR3 comprises 15 residues. V shed 5 bases and J shed 0 bases, with 11 bases lying between them. The CDR3 here is CASSASMSSYNEQFF. CDR3 coding DNA: TGTGCCAGCAGTGCCTCTATGAGCTCCTACAATGAGCAGTTCTTC.